These 27 T cell receptor beta chains came from one sample sequenced in a study of T cells after yellow fever vaccination. TCRdb used MiXCR to reprocess the 5' RACE reads, holding one entry per CDR3 protein. The sample carries 120,000 or so distinct CDR3 sequences, 12% to 15% recorded once. This sample comprised CD8+ T cells sorted from PBMCs, obtained 5 days after the yellow fever booster vaccination. These receptors all come from a man aged 18-30 years who received the YFV17D yellow fever vaccine.

This clonotype was seen a few times. This chain joins TRBV28 and TRBJ2-6; TRBD1 matches at 8 bases. V shed 4 bases and J 0 bases; nucleotides not matched to a gene: 11. Germline V gives CDR1 MDHEN, CDR2 SYDVKM. This CDR3 is 19 amino acids long. CDR3 loop: CASSSTVDRAVSGANVLTF. Written as DNA, the CDR3 is TGTGCCAGCAGTTCAACCGTGGACAGGGCCGTCTCTGGGGCCAACGTCCTGACTTTC.

The gene calls are TRBV6-2 or TRBV6-3 and TRBJ1-1; D might be TRBD1 (6 bases). The CDR3 has 12 amino acids. Trimming shortened V by 6 bases and J by 8 bases, and 13 bases separated the two germline ends. From germline, CDR1 is MNHEY and CDR2 SVGEGT. Here the CDR3 DNA reads TGTGCCAGCAGCCTACAGGGCAAAGAAGCTTTCTTT. Its translation is CASSLQGKEAFF.

This chain uses TRBV5-1 with TRBJ2-7; a possible D gene is TRBD2 (5 bases). Germline loops: CDR1 SGHRS, CDR2 YFSETQ. The CDR3 runs to 12 residues. The ends were cut back, 3 bases at V and 4 bases at J, with 8 bases in the middle. DNA of the CDR3: TGCGCCAGCAGCTCTCCGGGATACGAGCAGTACTTC. It is translated as CASSSPGYEQYF.

The chain has TRBV28 and TRBJ1-5; 8 bases map to TRBD1. The V gene end was trimmed by 7 bases and the J gene end by 3 bases; junction bases not matched to a gene: 8. Germline V gene data show CDR1 as MDHEN and CDR2 as SYDVKM. CDR3 length equals 15 residues. The CDR3 loop reads CASTPTGVINQPQHF. The DNA for the CDR3 is TGTGCCAGCACCCCGACAGGGGTGATCAATCAGCCCCAGCATTTT.

The rearrangement uses TRBV4-3 and TRBJ2-3, with TRBD2 matching over 7 bases. Germline V lookup: CDR1 LGHNA, CDR2 YSLEER. V shed 0 bases and J 0 bases; nucleotides not matched to a gene: 9. This CDR3 contains 18 residues. The DNA for the CDR3 is TGCGCCAGCAGCCAAGATGATCTGGGGGGGGGAAGCACAGATACGCAGTATTTT. This gives the protein CASSQDDLGGGSTDTQYF.

This clonotype was picked up a small number of times. The CDR3: CSVEVSETGGYEQYF. Here the CDR3 DNA reads TGCAGCGTTGAAGTCTCCGAGACAGGGGGCTACGAGCAGTACTTC. V and J are TRBV29-1 and TRBJ2-7, with 9 bases lining up with TRBD1. The ends lost 1 base at V and 3 bases at J; junction bases unmatched: 7. Per germline, CDR1 SQVTM and CDR2 ANQGSEA. The CDR3 contains 15 residues.

This rearrangement joins TRBV5-1 to TRBJ1-1, with TRBD1 matching 8 bases. Germline V gives CDR1 SGHRS, CDR2 YFSETQ. This CDR3 has 15 amino acids. The V gene end was trimmed by 0 bases and the J gene end by 1 base; junction bases not matched to a gene: 2. The CDR3 loop is CASSLVGTGNTEAFF. CDR3 nucleotides: TGCGCCAGCAGCTTGGTTGGGACAGGGAACACTGAAGCTTTCTTT.

The CDR3 is CASIPPGLAGEQSDTQYF. In DNA, the CDR3 is TGTGCCAGCATCCCACCGGGACTAGCGGGGGAGCAATCGGATACGCAGTATTTT. V is TRBV6-2 or TRBV6-3 and J is TRBJ2-3; the match to TRBD2 covers 14 bases. This CDR3 contains 18 residues. J lost 6 bases, V lost 7 bases, and 15 bases had no gene match. Germline CDR1 is MNHEY and CDR2 is SVGEGT.

The V call is TRBV4-2, the J call TRBJ1-2; D is undetermined. CDR3 length: 16 residues. V lost 0 bases, J lost 5 bases, and 16 bases lay in between. From germline, CDR1 is LGHNA and CDR2 YNFKEQ. CDR3 protein: CASSQEEAELVYGYTF. The CDR3 DNA reads TGTGCCAGCAGCCAAGAGGAAGCGGAGCTCGTGTATGGCTACACCTTC.

This clonotype has only a few counts. The chain is built from TRBV6-4 and TRBJ2-1; D remains ambiguous. The V gene's germline CDR1 is MRHNA and CDR2 SNTAGT. This CDR3 comprises 13 residues. Trimming removed 3 bases from V and 6 bases from J, with 9 bases in between. CDR3: CASSDGFANEQFF. Written as DNA, the CDR3 is TGTGCCAGCAGTGATGGGTTTGCCAATGAGCAGTTCTTC.

The rearrangement links TRBV6-2 or TRBV6-3 to TRBJ2-1, with unresolved D. The CDR3 sequence is 15 residues long. In germline, CDR1 is MNHEY, CDR2 SVGEGT. V was pared by 5 bases and J by 1 base, with 12 bases between. CDR3 in amino acids: CASSGLVKSYNEQFF. The CDR3 bases are TGTGCCAGCAGTGGATTAGTCAAGTCCTACAATGAGCAGTTCTTC.

The sample holds many counts of this clonotype. V usage is TRBV10-3 and J usage is TRBJ2-3; 9 nucleotides line up with TRBD1. With V trimmed by 6 bases and J by 3 bases, 4 bases remained unmatched. The germline gives CDR1 ENHRY, CDR2 SYGVKD. CDR3 length: 14 amino acids. The CDR3 is CAISGDRDTDTQYF. DNA of the CDR3: TGTGCCATCAGCGGGGACAGGGATACAGATACGCAGTATTTT.

The chain couples TRBV9 to TRBJ1-6; unclear D gene. The CDR3 length is 15 residues. V dropped 4 bases and J dropped 8 bases, with 16 bases sitting between them. The germline CDR1 and CDR2 sequences are SGDLS and YYNGEE. For the CDR3, the DNA is TGTGCCAGCAGCCCGCGCCCGGGGTTATATTCACCCCTCCACTTT. Its protein is CASSPRPGLYSPLHF.

The chain has TRBV12-3 or TRBV12-4 and TRBJ2-7; 8 nucleotides agree with TRBD1. Losses at the gene ends were 6 bases for V and 5 bases for J; bases not matched to a gene: 9. The CDR3 has 14 residues. The CDR3 reads CASRHRGKPNEQYV. Here the CDR3 DNA reads TGTGCCAGCAGGCACAGGGGGAAACCAAACGAGCAGTACGTC.

The chain joins TRBV12-3 or TRBV12-4 to TRBJ2-5, with D perhaps matching TRBD1 or TRBD2 (6 bases each). CDR3 length: 14 residues. The V and J ends lost 6 bases and 2 bases respectively, with 13 bases between them. The CDR3 bases are TGTGCCAGCAGCCGAGAGGGGGGACAAGAGACCCAGTACTTC. This gives the protein CASSREGGQETQYF.

The chain links TRBV15 to TRBJ1-5; D not resolved. CDR3 length equals 14 residues. V was cut by 1 base and J by 7 bases, with 11 bases left in between. In germline, CDR1 is LNHNV, CDR2 YYDKDF (reference sequence). The CDR3 region is CATSRVGRGQPQHF. As DNA, the CDR3 is TGTGCCACCAGCAGAGTAGGGCGTGGGCAGCCCCAGCATTTT. Together with reference TRBV15 and TRBJ1-5, the CDR3 gives the full variable domain: DAMVIQNPRYQVTQFGKPVTLSCSQTLNHNVMYWYQQKSSQAPKLLFHYYDKDFNNEADTPDNFQSRRPNTSFCFLDIRSPGLGDTAMYLCATSRVGRGQPQHFGDGTRLSIL.

This clonotype was found a few times. The chain joins TRBV5-6 to TRBJ2-3; 9 nucleotides align to TRBD2. Germline CDR1 is SGHDT and CDR2 is YYEEEE. The CDR3 extends over 15 amino acids. V shed 0 bases and J 4 bases; nucleotides not matched to a gene: 3. The CDR3 DNA follows: TGTGCCAGCAGCTTGGGAGGACTAGCGCCAGATACGCAGTATTTT. This translates into CASSLGGLAPDTQYF.

This clonotype was seen more than once but under ten times. The rearrangement links TRBV19 to TRBJ1-1; unclear D gene. The V end lost 1 base, the J end lost 0 bases, and 18 bases lay between the germline ends. CDR1 is LNHDA, CDR2 SQIVND, per germline (reference sequence). The CDR3 contains 18 residues. As DNA, the CDR3 is TGTGCCAGTAGTATAGCCGGCAGGCCCTCACCTTTGAACACTGAAGCTTTCTTT. It codes for CASSIAGRPSPLNTEAFF.

This clonotype turned up a few times. The V call is TRBV11-2, the J call TRBJ2-7, with 9 bases aligning to TRBD1. With 3 bases clipped from V and 5 bases from J, the junction kept 5 bases outside the gene matches. This CDR3 has 14 amino acids. The germline gives CDR1 SGHAT, CDR2 FQNNGV. The CDR3 loop is CASSFRDRVNEQYF. The CDR3 DNA is TGTGCCAGCAGCTTCCGGGACAGGGTAAACGAGCAGTACTTC.

This clonotype was counted between two and nine times. V and J are TRBV29-1 and TRBJ1-2, with D maybe TRBD1 (6 bases). This CDR3 region has 14 residues. The germline CDR1 and CDR2 sequences are SQVTM and ANQGSEA. The V and J ends lost 5 bases and 5 bases respectively, with 18 bases between them. CDR3 amino acids: CSVPLTGTFYGYTF. CDR3 DNA sequence: TGCAGCGTTCCTCTTACCGGGACATTTTATGGCTACACCTTC.

V and J are TRBV7-2 and TRBJ2-5, with 14 bases identical to TRBD2. Germline-derived CDR1 and CDR2 are SGHTA and FQGNSA. V lost 1 base, J lost 5 bases, and 6 bases stayed unmatched. The CDR3 runs 17 residues. CDR3 region: CASSLGTGLAGDETQYF. The CDR3, as DNA: TGTGCCAGCAGCTTAGGGACGGGACTAGCGGGGGATGAGACCCAGTACTTC.

In its sample, this clonotype was seen a few times. The chain joins TRBV27 to TRBJ1-6; D is unresolved. The CDR3 sequence is 13 residues long. Germline V lookup: CDR1 MNHEY, CDR2 SMNVEV (reference sequence). V lost 3 bases and J 5 bases, leaving 5 bases between the germline ends. The CDR3 sequence: CASSFINNSPLHF. For the CDR3, the DNA is TGTGCCAGCAGTTTCATCAATAATTCACCCCTCCACTTT.

This clonotype has a handful of counts. The gene calls are TRBV4-3 and TRBJ1-1; 7 bases align to TRBD1. The V and J ends lost 0 bases and 2 bases, in that order; junction bases with no gene match: 6. Germline V gives CDR1 LGHNA, CDR2 YSLEER. The CDR3 is 16 residues long. The CDR3 bases are TGCGCCAGCAGCCAAGATCCATGGGACAGCAACACTGAAGCTTTCTTT. This sequence encodes CASSQDPWDSNTEAFF.

The V call is TRBV27, the J call TRBJ2-7; 7 bases align to TRBD2. V lost 3 bases to trimming and J lost 2 bases; unmatched junction nucleotides: 4. Germline values: CDR1 MNHEY, CDR2 SMNVEV (reference sequence). This CDR3 is built from 14 residues. This CDR3 is CASSLSGAAYEQYF. As DNA, the CDR3 is TGTGCCAGCAGTTTGAGCGGGGCCGCCTACGAGCAGTACTTC.

This clonotype appeared a few times. The chain recombines TRBV12-3 or TRBV12-4 with TRBJ2-1; D is unclear. CDR3 length: 12 amino acids. V dropped 8 bases and J dropped 8 bases, with 13 bases sitting between them. The CDR3 loop is CASGMVVDEQFF. For the CDR3, the DNA is TGTGCCAGCGGGATGGTAGTCGATGAGCAGTTCTTC.

Only one count was recorded for this clonotype. The rearrangement links TRBV28 to TRBJ2-7, with no clear D. The germline gives CDR1 MDHEN, CDR2 SYDVKM. This CDR3 comprises 16 residues. The ends were cut back, 1 base at V and 4 bases at J, with 17 bases in the middle. CDR3 region: CASSLSPVRTWYEQYV. DNA for the CDR3: TGTGCCAGCAGTTTATCCCCAGTTCGAACTTGGTACGAGCAGTACGTC.

This chain connects TRBV25-1 to TRBJ2-1; TRBD2 might be the D (6 bases). The V gene lost 3 bases and the J gene lost 5 bases, with 11 bases spanning the gap. This CDR3 is 14 amino acids long. CDR1 and CDR2 from the germline V gene are MGHDK and SYGVNS. CDR3 nucleotide sequence: TGTGCCAGCAGTGAGGCGGGAACCAACAATGAGCAGTTCTTC. Residues: CASSEAGTNNEQFF.